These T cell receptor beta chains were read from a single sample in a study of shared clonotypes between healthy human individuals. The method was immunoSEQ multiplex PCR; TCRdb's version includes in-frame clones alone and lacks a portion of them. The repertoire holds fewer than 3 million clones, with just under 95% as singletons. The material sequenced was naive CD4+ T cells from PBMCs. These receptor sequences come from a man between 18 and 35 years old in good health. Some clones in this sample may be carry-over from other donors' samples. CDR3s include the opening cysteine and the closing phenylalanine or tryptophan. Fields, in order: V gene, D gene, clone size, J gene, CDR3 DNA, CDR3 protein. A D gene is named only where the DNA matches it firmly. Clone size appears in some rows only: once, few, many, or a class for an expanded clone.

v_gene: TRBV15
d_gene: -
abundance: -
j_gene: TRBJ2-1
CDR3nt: TGTGCCACCAGTGGAGATGGTGAGCAGTTCTTC
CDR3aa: CATSGDGEQFF

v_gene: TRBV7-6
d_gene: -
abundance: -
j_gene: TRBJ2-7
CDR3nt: TGTGCCAGCAGCTTAGCACTGGGGGACCTCTACGAGCAGTACTTC
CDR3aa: CASSLALGDLYEQYF

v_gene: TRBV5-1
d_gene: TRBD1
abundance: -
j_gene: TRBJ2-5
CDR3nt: TGCGCCAGCAGCTTCGGGACAGGAGTAGAGACCCAGTACTTC
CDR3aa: CASSFGTGVETQYF

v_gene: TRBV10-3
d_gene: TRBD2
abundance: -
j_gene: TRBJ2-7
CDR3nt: TGTGCCATCACTCGGAGGAAGCGGGACTCCTACGAGCAGTACTTC
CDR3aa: CAITRRKRDSYEQYF

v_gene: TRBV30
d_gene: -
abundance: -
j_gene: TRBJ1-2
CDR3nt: TGTGCCTGGAGTGTACGCACAGGGCGGCCCTACACCTTC
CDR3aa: CAWSVRTGRPYTF

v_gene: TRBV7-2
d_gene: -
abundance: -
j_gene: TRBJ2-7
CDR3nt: TGTGCCAGCAGCCCCCGAAGGTCTCAGTACGAGCAGTACTTC
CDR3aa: CASSPRRSQYEQYF

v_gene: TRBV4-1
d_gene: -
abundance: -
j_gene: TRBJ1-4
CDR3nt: TGCGCCAGCAGCCAAGCAACGGTTGGAGATGAAAAACTGTTTTTT
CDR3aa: CASSQATVGDEKLFF

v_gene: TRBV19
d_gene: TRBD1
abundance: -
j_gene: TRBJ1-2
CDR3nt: TGTGCCATCCGGACAGGGGGCTCTTATGGCTACACCTTC
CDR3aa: CAIRTGGSYGYTF

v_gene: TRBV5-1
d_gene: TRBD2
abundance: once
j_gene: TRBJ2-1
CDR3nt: TGCGCCAGCAGCTTTGTAGCGGGGTACAATGAGCAGTTCTTC
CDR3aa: CASSFVAGYNEQFF

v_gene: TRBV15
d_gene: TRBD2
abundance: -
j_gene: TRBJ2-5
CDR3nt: TGTGCCACCAGCAGAGAACGGGCTAGCGGGGGGGAGACCCAGTACTTC
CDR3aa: CATSRERASGGETQYF

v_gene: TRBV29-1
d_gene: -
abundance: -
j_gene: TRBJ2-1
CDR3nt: TGCAGCGTTAGAAATGCGATCCGCGATGAGCAGTTCTTC
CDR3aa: CSVRNAIRDEQFF

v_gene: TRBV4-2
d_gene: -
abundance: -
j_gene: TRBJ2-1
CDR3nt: TGTGCCAGCAGCCTTAGAGAGTCCCTCAATGAGCAGTTCTTC
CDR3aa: CASSLRESLNEQFF

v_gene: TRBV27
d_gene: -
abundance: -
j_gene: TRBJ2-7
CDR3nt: TGTGCCAGCAGGGGCCTTTGGAATCGAGGCAGCCACGGGCCTACCTACGAGCAGTACTTC
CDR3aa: CASRGLWNRGSHGPTYEQYF

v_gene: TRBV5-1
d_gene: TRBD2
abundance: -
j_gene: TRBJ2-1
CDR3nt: TGCGCCAGCAGCTTGGATCCGGGAGGGATGAATGAGCAGTTCTTC
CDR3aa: CASSLDPGGMNEQFF

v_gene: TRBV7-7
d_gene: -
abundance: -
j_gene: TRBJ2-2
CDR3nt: TGTGCCAGCAGCTTAAGGGACCCCGGGGAGCTGTTTTTT
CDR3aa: CASSLRDPGELFF

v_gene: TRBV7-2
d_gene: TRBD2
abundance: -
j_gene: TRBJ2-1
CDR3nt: TGTGCCAGCAGCGCCGCCGGGACTAGCTTTAATGGGGAGCAGTTCTTC
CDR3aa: CASSAAGTSFNGEQFF

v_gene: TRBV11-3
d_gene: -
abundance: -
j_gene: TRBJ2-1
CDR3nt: TGTGCCAGCAGCTTACAGACAGGTGAGCAGTTCTTC
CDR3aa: CASSLQTGEQFF

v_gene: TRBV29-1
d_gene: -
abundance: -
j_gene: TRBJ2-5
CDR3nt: TGCAGCGTTTCGACACAACTACAAGAGACCCAGTACTTC
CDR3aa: CSVSTQLQETQYF

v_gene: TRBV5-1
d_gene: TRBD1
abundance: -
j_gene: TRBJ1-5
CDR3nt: TGCGCCAGCAGCTTGGAACAGGGGGTGCAGCCCCAGCATTTT
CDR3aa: CASSLEQGVQPQHF

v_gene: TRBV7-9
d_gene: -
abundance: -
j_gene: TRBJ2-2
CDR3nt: TGTGCCAGCAGCCGCCCGGGACCGAACACCGGGGAGCTGTTTTTT
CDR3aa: CASSRPGPNTGELFF

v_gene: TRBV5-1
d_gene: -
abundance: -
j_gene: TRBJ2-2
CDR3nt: TGCGCCAGCAGCAGGAGTAGCTATACCACCGGGGAGCTGTTTTTT
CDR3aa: CASSRSSYTTGELFF

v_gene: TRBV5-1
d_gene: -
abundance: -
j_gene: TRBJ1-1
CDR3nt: TGCGCCAGCAGATTATCGGAGGACACTGAAGCTTTCTTT
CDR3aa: CASRLSEDTEAFF

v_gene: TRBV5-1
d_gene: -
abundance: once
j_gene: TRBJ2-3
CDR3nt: TGCGCCAGCAGCTTTAGGCAACCCCCAGATACGCAGTATTTT
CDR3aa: CASSFRQPPDTQYF

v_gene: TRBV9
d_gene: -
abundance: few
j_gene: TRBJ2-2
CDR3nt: TGTGCCAGCAGCGGAGGGCGGGGACAGAACACCGGGGAGCTGTTTTTT
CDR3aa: CASSGGRGQNTGELFF

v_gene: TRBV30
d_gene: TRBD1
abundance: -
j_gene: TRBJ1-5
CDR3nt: TGTGCCTGGAGTACCAGGACAGGGGGCAGACAGCCCCAGCATTTT
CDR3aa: CAWSTRTGGRQPQHF

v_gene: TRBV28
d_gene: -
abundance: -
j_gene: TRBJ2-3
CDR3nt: TGTGCCAGCAGTTTATCAGGTACATCCATCACAGATACGCAGTATTTT
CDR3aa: CASSLSGTSITDTQYF

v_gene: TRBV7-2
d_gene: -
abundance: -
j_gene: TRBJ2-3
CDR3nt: TGTGCCAGCAGTACCCTAACGTGGACAGATACGCAGTATTTT
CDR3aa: CASSTLTWTDTQYF

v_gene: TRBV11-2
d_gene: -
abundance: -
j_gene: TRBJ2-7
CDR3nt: TGTGCCAGCAGCGCCTCTCCGACGGTGTCCTACGAGCAGTACTTC
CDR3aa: CASSASPTVSYEQYF

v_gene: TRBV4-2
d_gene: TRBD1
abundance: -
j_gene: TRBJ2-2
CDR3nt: TGTGCCAGCAGCCAAGGACAGGGGCCGAACACCGGGGAGCTGTTTTTT
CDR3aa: CASSQGQGPNTGELFF

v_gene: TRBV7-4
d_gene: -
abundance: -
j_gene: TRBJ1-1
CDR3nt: TGTGCCAGCAGCTTAGAGCAGCTTCGGGCCGATGGGAGCACTGAAGCTTTCTTT
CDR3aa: CASSLEQLRADGSTEAFF

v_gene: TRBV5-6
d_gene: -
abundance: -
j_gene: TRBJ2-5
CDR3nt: TGTGCCAGCAGCCCGATCCGTCGAGGAGGGCAGTACTTC
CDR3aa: CASSPIRRGGQYF

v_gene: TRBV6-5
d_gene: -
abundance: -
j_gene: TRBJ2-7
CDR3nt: TGTGCCAGCAGTTCCGACAGCTCCTACGAGCAGTACTTC
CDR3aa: CASSSDSSYEQYF

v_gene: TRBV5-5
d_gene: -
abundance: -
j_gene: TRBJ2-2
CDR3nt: TGTGCCAGCAACCTGGGTGTGTCAGCCTCAAACACCGGGGAGCTGTTTTTT
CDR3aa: CASNLGVSASNTGELFF

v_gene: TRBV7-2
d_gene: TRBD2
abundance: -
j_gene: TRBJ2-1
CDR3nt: TGTGCCAGCAGCTTTACCGGGAGGGCCCGGTCTGTGAATGAGCAGTTCTTC
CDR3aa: CASSFTGRARSVNEQFF

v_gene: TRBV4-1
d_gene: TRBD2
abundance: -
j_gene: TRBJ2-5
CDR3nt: TGCGCCAGCAGCCAAGATCGTATCGGGCTAGCGGGAGGAGGTTTGGGGGAGACCCAGTACTTC
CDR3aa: CASSQDRIGLAGGGLGETQYF

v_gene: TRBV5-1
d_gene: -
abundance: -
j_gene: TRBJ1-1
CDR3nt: TGCGCCAGCAGCTCCCTCGGGGGAGGACCGAACACTGAAGCTTTCTTT
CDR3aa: CASSSLGGGPNTEAFF

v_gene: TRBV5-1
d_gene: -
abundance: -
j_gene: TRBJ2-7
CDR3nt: TGCGCCAGCAGCTTAAACCCGGGACGCGGTGACTACTACGAGCAGTACTTC
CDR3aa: CASSLNPGRGDYYEQYF